This T cell receptor beta chain was documented in a study of neurological immune-mediated disorders. Study-level points and caveats: It was HTLV-1-associated myelopathy that showed the most TCR clonal expansion, while multiple sclerosis showed the least, falling below healthy controls.

The CDR3 is made up of 14 amino acids. V was pared by 5 bases and J by 0 bases, with 11 bases between. Ten or more counts support this clonotype. Its matching antigen is unknown. The cDNA was synthesized by 5'RACE incorporating 10-nucleotide random UMIs. TCRdb recomputed calls from the 5' RACE reads with MiXCR, one row per CDR3 protein. The data show about 45,000 distinct CDR3 sequences, about 13% seen once. Documented time point: longitudinal time-point 3. Material for sequencing was PBMCs. The receptor comes from a man in his thirties or forties in good health. The chain recombines TRBV12-3 or TRBV12-4 with TRBJ2-7; unclear D gene. The CDR3: CASSRSASSYEQYF. For the CDR3, the DNA is TGTGCCAGCAGTCGGTCGGCATCCTCCTACGAGCAGTACTTC.